The entry below describes one T cell receptor (beta chain). This sample was taken from a study of blood T cell repertoires in COVID-19. As for the study in general: The cDNA or gDNA used as material had been derived from T cells, B-cell-depleted T cells, or PBMCs.

CDR3 length equals 15 residues. With 6 bases clipped from V and 6 bases from J, the junction kept 13 bases outside the gene matches. The germline V gene encodes CDR1 MNHEY and CDR2 SVGAGI. Authors' methods: Nucleated cell counts were estimated from reference gene primer amplification. TCRdb's table, derived via immunoSEQ multiplex PCR, lists solely in-frame clones and lacks some. That table is the source of V, J and clone size, and D and trimming were worked out from the DNA. The sample holds about 140,000 clones, over 70% seen once. The genes are TRBV6-5 and TRBJ1-1; 7 bases fit TRBD1. The sample taken for sequencing was peripheral blood. The clonotype originates from a woman aged 45-65 years with acute or convalescent COVID-19. CDR3 in DNA: TGTGCCAGCAGCGTCCAGGGGGTCTTTCTAGCTGAAGCTTTCTTT. Translation gives CASSVQGVFLAEAFF.